The 26 T cell receptor beta chains below all came from one sample that was sequenced in a study of cytotoxic CD8 clonotypes in ibrutinib-treated CLL. The repertoire was sequenced with immunoSEQ multiplex PCR; TCRdb's copy has only in-frame clones and lacks some. The data contain nearly 300,000 clones, around 76% of them singletons. The sample consisted of PBMCs, taken at disease progression, from a patient treated with ibrutinib. These TCRs come from a human donor with chronic lymphocytic leukemia.

V usage is TRBV27 and J usage is TRBJ2-4; 9 bases align to TRBD2. V lost 6 bases and J lost 1; bases outside the gene matches: 13. The CDR3 is 18 residues long. Germline-derived CDR1 and CDR2 are MNHEY and SMNVEV (reference sequence). The CDR3 here is CASRVAGVGGWAKNIQYF. The DNA for the CDR3 is TGTGCCAGCAGGGTAGCGGGAGTAGGGGGCTGGGCCAAAAACATTCAGTACTTC.

This chain connects TRBV9 to TRBJ2-1, with no clear D. This CDR3 has 14 residues. The V gene lost 4 bases and the J gene lost 4 bases, with 12 bases spanning the gap. The V gene's germline CDR1 is SGDLS and CDR2 YYNGEE. CDR3 bases: TGTGCCAGCAGCACCTCTTCTAATTACAATGAGCAGTTCTTC. As protein: CASSTSSNYNEQFF.

This clone turned up a few times. V gene TRBV6-1 combines with J gene TRBJ1-2; 9 positions agree with TRBD1. V was pared by 0 bases and J by 7 bases, with 6 bases of the junction left unmatched. The CDR3 totals 15 residues. Germline lookup yields CDR1 MNHNS and CDR2 SASEGT. CDR3 amino acids: CASSEARTGVIGYTF. CDR3 DNA: TGTGCCAGCAGTGAAGCACGGACAGGGGTGATTGGCTACACCTTC.

The chain employs TRBV7-2 and TRBJ1-2, with a possible D match to TRBD1 (5 bases). The V gene's germline CDR1 is SGHTA and CDR2 FQGNSA. This CDR3 has 18 amino acids. Trimming shortened V by 1 base and J by 1 base, and 19 bases separated the two germline ends. The DNA of the CDR3 is TGTGCCAGCAGCTTAGTTTGGTCCCTGCAGGGATATAACTATGGCTACACCTTC. Translated, it gives CASSLVWSLQGYNYGYTF.

The rearrangement uses TRBV6-1 and TRBJ2-7; D remains ambiguous. V gave up 7 bases and J gave up 0 bases, with 13 bases separating them. Germline values: CDR1 MNHNS, CDR2 SASEGT. The CDR3 extends over 14 amino acids. CDR3 sequence: CASKKTQSSYEQYF. Written as DNA, the CDR3 is TGTGCCAGCAAGAAGACACAGAGCTCCTACGAGCAGTACTTC.

In the case of this clone: The sample has other DNA sequences that encode this CDR3 too. The chain uses TRBV4-1 and TRBJ2-1, with 7 bases identical to TRBD2. CDR1 and CDR2 (germline): MGHRA, YSYEKL. V dropped 1 base and J dropped 4; count of bases not matched to a gene: 10. The CDR3 runs to 17 residues. DNA for the CDR3: TGCGCCAGCAGCCAAGGGGAGTGGCTAGCGGATTACAATGAGCAGTTCTTC. This sequence encodes CASSQGEWLADYNEQFF.

The V gene is TRBV7-8, the J gene TRBJ2-5; 7 positions match TRBD1. This CDR3 comprises 16 residues. The V and J ends lost 0 bases and 4 bases, in that order; junction bases with no gene match: 8. CDR1 and CDR2 (germline): SGHVS, FQNEAQ. The CDR3 sequence: CASSLARTGRRETQYF. For the CDR3, the DNA is TGTGCCAGCAGCTTAGCTAGGACAGGCCGACGAGAGACCCAGTACTTC. The variable domain in full, completed from reference TRBV7-8 and TRBJ2-5, reads GAGVSQSPRYKVAKRGQDVALRCDPISGHVSLFWYQQALGQGPEFLTYFQNEAQLDKSGLPSDRFFAERPEGSVSTLKIQRTQQEDSAVYLCASSLARTGRRETQYFGPGTRLLVL.

The chain couples TRBV5-1 to TRBJ1-1; maybe TRBD1 (5 bases). The CDR3 spans 15 residues. Germline values: CDR1 SGHRS, CDR2 YFSETQ. V was shortened by 1 base and J by 2 bases, with 12 bases between the two germline ends. The CDR3 DNA reads TGCGCCAGCAGCTTGCTGGGGGTCATAAACACTGAAGCTTTCTTT. It translates to CASSLLGVINTEAFF.

This clone showed up just once. For the CDR3, the DNA is TGTGCCATCAGTGCTGAGGGGCGCAATGAGCAGTTCTTC. The encoded protein is CAISAEGRNEQFF. The chain employs TRBV10-3 and TRBJ2-1; D may match TRBD1 or TRBD2 (5 bases each). Per germline, CDR1 ENHRY and CDR2 SYGVKD. The V end was cut by 4 bases, the J end by 6 bases, with 10 bases between. This CDR3 is 13 amino acids long.

The gene calls are TRBV4-3 and TRBJ2-5; D gene ambiguous. Germline CDR1 LGHNA, CDR2 YSLEER. The CDR3 extends over 14 amino acids. V lost 0 bases to trimming and J lost 5 bases, with 10 bases between them. CDR3 protein: CASSQEGARETQYF. CDR3 DNA sequence: TGCGCCAGCAGCCAAGAGGGTGCACGGGAGACCCAGTACTTC.

This chain uses TRBV7-3 with TRBJ2-1; D remains unclear. CDR3 length: 16 amino acids. The V gene lost 4 bases and the J gene lost 0 bases, with 13 bases spanning the gap. The germline V gene has CDR1 SGHTA and CDR2 FQGTGA. In DNA form, the CDR3 reads TGTGCCAGCAGCTCCAGCCACCCGAGCTCCTACAATGAGCAGTTCTTC. Its protein is CASSSSHPSSYNEQFF.

The chain links TRBV5-4 to TRBJ1-2; D is perhaps TRBD1 (5 bases). CDR1 and CDR2 from the germline V gene are SGHNT and YYREEE (reference sequence). Trimming took 4 bases from V and 5 from J, leaving 15 bases between them. This CDR3 region has 14 residues. CDR3 residues: CASSESQGRYGYTF. CDR3 nucleotide sequence: TGTGCCAGCAGCGAGTCGCAGGGTCGGTATGGCTACACCTTC.

J is TRBJ2-7 and V is TRBV4-1; D ambiguous. Trimming left V 2 bases short and J 6 bases short, with 8 bases between. The CDR3 length is 12 residues. Germline V lookup: CDR1 MGHRA, CDR2 YSYEKL. DNA of the CDR3: TGCGCCAGCAGCCAAAAAGGAAGCGAGCAGTACTTC. Translating gives CASSQKGSEQYF.

V is TRBV13 and J is TRBJ1-2; TRBD1 might be the D (6 bases). V was cut by 5 bases and J by 7 bases, with 23 bases left in between. This CDR3 region has 16 residues. Germline V gene lookup returns CDR1 PRHDT and CDR2 FYEKMQ (reference sequence). The CDR3: CASSQDVILGASGYTF. In DNA form, the CDR3 reads TGTGCCAGCAGCCAAGATGTCATCCTGGGGGCCTCTGGCTACACCTTC.

The table lists this clone with a few counts. The gene calls are TRBV27 and TRBJ2-7; D is possibly TRBD2 (7 bases). V lost 6 bases, J lost 6 bases, and 15 bases lay in between. Germline V gene lookup returns CDR1 MNHEY and CDR2 SMNVEV (reference sequence). The CDR3 is 13 amino acids. This CDR3 is CASRPEGGSEQYF. CDR3 bases: TGTGCCAGCAGGCCGGAGGGGGGGTCCGAGCAGTACTTC.

The chain links TRBV5-1 to TRBJ2-1; D might be TRBD2 (6 bases). CDR1 is SGHRS and CDR2 is YFSETQ in the germline V gene. Trimming removed 3 bases at V and 13 bases at J, with 11 bases between. The CDR3 has 11 residues. CDR3 sequence (DNA): TGCGCCAGCAGCTACGGGAGCGAACAGTTCTTC. It encodes CASSYGSEQFF.

The rearrangement uses TRBV7-9 and TRBJ2-7; maybe TRBD1 (6 bases). Trimming left V 5 bases short and J 1 base short, with 12 bases between. Germline V gives CDR1 SEHNR, CDR2 FQNEAQ (reference sequence). CDR3 size: 14 residues. The DNA for the CDR3 is TGTGCCAGCAGCCCGATAGGGGGTTCCTACGAGCAGTACTTC. Translating gives CASSPIGGSYEQYF.

The chain combines TRBV11-2 with TRBJ2-1; D is perhaps TRBD2 (6 bases). CDR3 size: 15 residues. Per germline, CDR1 SGHAT and CDR2 FQNNGV. V lost 1 base and J 4 bases, leaving 11 bases between the germline ends. The CDR3 protein is CASSLVGSWYNEQFF. The CDR3 bases are TGTGCCAGCAGCTTAGTCGGGAGTTGGTACAATGAGCAGTTCTTC.

The chain links TRBV19 to TRBJ2-5; D not certain. Germline values: CDR1 LNHDA, CDR2 SQIVND (reference sequence). The CDR3 is 13 residues long. The V and J ends lost 3 bases and 1 base respectively, with 6 bases between them. The CDR3 spells CASSILGQETQYF. The CDR3 coding sequence is TGTGCCAGTAGTATTCTGGGCCAAGAGACCCAGTACTTC.

The chain joins TRBV23-1 to TRBJ2-3; D call uncertain. TRBV23-1 is an ORF, with its function uncertain. Trimming shortened V by 4 bases and J by 5 bases, and 10 bases separated the two germline ends. The CDR3 loop spans 13 amino acids. The DNA of the CDR3 is TGCGCCAGCAGTCTTAACCAGCAAGATACGCAGTATTTT. Protein product: CASSLNQQDTQYF.

This chain connects TRBV19 to TRBJ2-2, with D hard to call. V lost 4 bases, J lost 6 bases, and 9 bases lay in between. This CDR3 contains 13 residues. Germline V gene sequence: CDR1 LNHDA, CDR2 SQIVND (reference sequence). The CDR3 protein is CASSSIGPGELFF. The DNA for the CDR3 is TGTGCCAGTAGTAGTATAGGCCCCGGGGAGCTGTTTTTT.

This clone has more than one count but fewer than ten. CDR3 nucleotides: TGTGCCAGCAGTGCGGCCGACGTCCCCAATGAGCAGTTCTTC. Protein product: CASSAADVPNEQFF. The chain couples TRBV28 to TRBJ2-1, with unresolved D. CDR3 length equals 14 residues. The germline CDR1 and CDR2 sequences are MDHEN and SYDVKM. V lost 5 bases to trimming and J lost 6 bases, with 14 bases between them.

The V and J genes are TRBV6-4 and TRBJ2-2; TRBD1 matches at 7 bases. CDR1 and CDR2 from the germline V gene are MRHNA and SNTAGT. CDR3 length: 14 amino acids. V shed 8 bases, J shed 5 bases, and the junction held 8 bases outside the gene matches. CDR3 sequence reads: CASRQGKYTGELFF. The CDR3 nucleotides are TGTGCCAGCCGACAGGGAAAATATACCGGGGAGCTGTTTTTT.

This chain joins TRBV5-6 and TRBJ1-3; possible D gene TRBD1, 5 bases. CDR1 and CDR2 from the germline V gene are SGHDT and YYEEEE. CDR3 size: 17 residues. The V end lost 3 bases, the J end lost 4 bases, and 20 bases lay between the germline ends. CDR3 nucleotides: TGTGCCAGCAGCTGGAGGATGACAGAATCTCCGGGAAACACCATATATTTT. Protein sequence: CASSWRMTESPGNTIYF. Full variable domain (rest looked up from reference TRBV5-6 and TRBJ1-3): DAGVTQSPTHLIKTRGQQVTLRCSPKSGHDTVSWYQQALGQGPQFIFQYYEEEERQRGNFPDRFSGHQFPNYSSELNVNALLLGDSALYLCASSWRMTESPGNTIYFGEGSWLTVV.

This clone was observed a few times. V gene TRBV5-1 combines with J gene TRBJ2-5, with D possibly being TRBD2 (5 bases). Germline-derived CDR1 and CDR2 are SGHRS and YFSETQ. Trimming took off 0 bases at V and 3 bases at J, with 9 bases between the two ends. The CDR3 consists of 14 residues. The CDR3 region has the DNA TGCGCCAGCAGCTTGGGCGGGTCGGAAGAGACCCAGTACTTC. Protein sequence: CASSLGGSEETQYF.

The V call is TRBV6-4, the J call TRBJ2-1; D unresolved. This CDR3 spans 18 amino acids. Germline V lookup: CDR1 MRHNA, CDR2 SNTAGT. Trimming took 0 bases from V and 6 from J, leaving 21 bases between them. CDR3 in DNA: TGTGCCAGCAGTGACTCGTCCTCCGTGGCTTTTTGGTCCAATGAGCAGTTCTTC. Amino acids: CASSDSSSVAFWSNEQFF.